What follows are 24 T cell receptor beta chains derived from one specimen sequenced in a study of T cell responses to AZD1222 COVID-19 vaccine. Produced via immunoSEQ multiplex PCR; TCRdb's table is partial and in-frame only. The sample includes some 130,000 clones, around 85% of them seen just once. Material: peripheral blood, obtained on day 0 of AZD1222 vaccination. The receptor source for this set is an adult in good health.

V and J are TRBV28 and TRBJ2-5, with D perhaps matching TRBD1 or TRBD2 (5 bases each). The CDR3 runs 15 residues. V was cut by 8 bases and J by 1 base, with 17 bases left in between. Germline V gene lookup returns CDR1 MDHEN and CDR2 SYDVKM. DNA for the CDR3: TGTGCCAGCGGCCTGGGACGGGGCCTCCAAGAGACCCAGTACTTC. Protein: CASGLGRGLQETQYF.

This chain uses TRBV27 with TRBJ1-1, with D perhaps matching TRBD1 (5 bases). The CDR3 is made up of 13 amino acids. CDR1 MNHEY and CDR2 SMNVEV come from the germline V gene (reference sequence). The germline V and J ends were trimmed by 5 bases and 6 bases, with 13 bases remaining between them. The CDR3 spells CASSGQGRAEAFF. In nucleotides, the CDR3 is TGTGCCAGCAGTGGCCAGGGCCGGGCTGAAGCTTTCTTT.

The V gene is TRBV27, the J gene TRBJ1-2, with 12 positions matching TRBD1. Germline assignment: CDR1 MNHEY and CDR2 SMNVEV (reference sequence). The CDR3 length is 14 residues. After removal of 3 bases from V and 5 bases from J, the junction contained 1 base not matched to a gene. In DNA form, the CDR3 reads TGTGCCAGCAGTTTGGGACAGGGGGCGTATGGCTACACCTTC. This translates into CASSLGQGAYGYTF.

The chain links TRBV27 to TRBJ1-6; perhaps TRBD1 as D (5 bases). Germline V gene lookup returns CDR1 MNHEY and CDR2 SMNVEV (reference sequence). The V end lost 2 bases, the J end lost 7 bases, and 9 bases lay between the germline ends. The CDR3 covers 14 residues. In nucleotides, the CDR3 is TGTGCCAGCAGTTTAGGGGGTAGAAATTCACCCCTCCACTTT. This codes for CASSLGGRNSPLHF.

This clone was observed a single time. The genes are TRBV4-2 and TRBJ2-6; the D gene is possibly TRBD1 (5 bases). This CDR3 has 16 residues. V lost 1 base, J lost 2 bases, and 9 bases lay in between. The germline V gene has CDR1 LGHNA and CDR2 YNFKEQ. DNA for the CDR3: TGTGCCAGCAGCCAAGTCCGACAGACTGGGGCCAACGTCCTGACTTTC. This encodes CASSQVRQTGANVLTF.

Turning to this clone: One end of the junction fails to match germline, which may point to a read error. This sequence joins TRBV7-9 and TRBJ2-7; D call uncertain. The V gene's germline CDR1 is SEHNR and CDR2 FQNEAQ (reference sequence). The CDR3 contains 13 residues. The CDR3 loop reads CASSLELGQAQTF. CDR3 DNA sequence: TGTGCCAGCAGCTTAGAATTAGGGCAGGCCCAAACCTTC.

Only one count was recorded for this clone. The chain combines TRBV19 with TRBJ2-5, with 8 bases aligning to TRBD2. Trimming removed 3 bases from V and 2 bases from J; junction bases left unmatched: 5. Looked up from germline, CDR1 is LNHDA and CDR2 is SQIVND (reference sequence). CDR3 length: 15 residues. Written as DNA, the CDR3 is TGTGCCAGTAGTATCCCTAGCGGGCCACAAGAGACCCAGTACTTC. This sequence encodes CASSIPSGPQETQYF.

This chain joins TRBV12-3 or TRBV12-4 and TRBJ1-2; D is unclear. This CDR3 has 13 residues. V lost 5 bases to trimming and J lost 2 bases, with 9 bases between them. The CDR3 here is CASSTKGNYGYTF. The CDR3 DNA reads TGTGCCAGCAGTACTAAAGGAAACTATGGCTACACCTTC.

The chain links TRBV29-1 to TRBJ2-7; D ambiguous. Germline lookup yields CDR1 SQVTM and CDR2 ANQGSEA. The CDR3 extends over 13 amino acids. V dropped 2 bases and J dropped 2 bases, with 10 bases sitting between them. In nucleotides, the CDR3 is TGCAGCGTTGAAACTACTGGCGCCTACGAGCAGTACTTC. It encodes CSVETTGAYEQYF.

V gene TRBV7-6 combines with J gene TRBJ2-3, with D possibly being TRBD2 (7 bases). The germline V gene encodes CDR1 SGHVS and CDR2 FNYEAQ. There are 15 residues in the CDR3. Deletions cut 5 bases from V and 1 base from J, with 13 bases between. CDR3 amino acids: CASSPIGGGTDTQYF. The CDR3 DNA reads as TGTGCCAGCAGCCCCATAGGGGGGGGCACAGATACGCAGTATTTT.

The sample holds a few counts of this clone. This chain links TRBV5-1 with TRBJ2-7, with D maybe TRBD2 (6 bases). Germline CDR1 SGHRS, CDR2 YFSETQ. The CDR3 is made up of 14 amino acids. V was shortened by 1 base and J by 0 bases, with 8 bases between the two germline ends. Written as DNA, the CDR3 is TGCGCCAGCAGCTTGCGCGGGGTCTCCTACGAGCAGTACTTC. Its translation: CASSLRGVSYEQYF.

J is TRBJ1-5 and V is TRBV5-1; D might be TRBD1 (5 bases). The V gene lost 5 bases and the J gene lost 3 bases, with 15 bases spanning the gap. Per germline, CDR1 SGHRS and CDR2 YFSETQ. The CDR3 extends over 15 amino acids. CDR3 DNA sequence: TGCGCCAGCAGTCTCACAGGAGGCGCCAATCAGCCCCAGCATTTT. As protein: CASSLTGGANQPQHF.

This clone was seen only a few times. The V gene is TRBV9, the J gene TRBJ2-2; a weak D match, TRBD2 (5 bases). The CDR3 spans 16 residues. Trimming shortened V by 4 bases and J by 0 bases, and 13 bases separated the two germline ends. Looked up from germline, CDR1 is SGDLS and CDR2 is YYNGEE. In DNA, the CDR3 is TGTGCCAGCAGCATTCGGACGGAGGCGAACACCGGGGAGCTGTTTTTT. Translation: CASSIRTEANTGELFF.

This chain connects TRBV7-9 to TRBJ1-2; D unclear. With 1 base removed from V and 2 bases from J, the gap between germline ends came to 11 bases. The CDR3 runs to 15 residues. The V gene's germline CDR1 is SEHNR and CDR2 FQNEAQ (reference sequence). In DNA, the CDR3 is TGTGCCAGCAGCTTAGATCCAGCACCCAACTATGGCTACACCTTC. Residues: CASSLDPAPNYGYTF.

The chain carries TRBV5-4 and TRBJ2-7; TRBD2 aligns across 9 bases. Germline CDR1 SGHNT, CDR2 YYREEE (reference sequence). The length of the CDR3 is 16 residues. The V gene end was trimmed by 0 bases and the J gene end by 2 bases; junction bases not matched to a gene: 6. Here the CDR3 DNA reads TGTGCCAGCAGCTTGGGGGGGGCTAGCGGGACCTACGAGCAGTACTTC. Amino acid sequence: CASSLGGASGTYEQYF.

As regards this clone: Within the sample, other DNA sequences also encode this same CDR3. The chain links TRBV7-9 to TRBJ1-1; D is possibly TRBD1 (6 bases). Looked up from germline, CDR1 is SEHNR and CDR2 is FQNEAQ (reference sequence). Trimming removed 1 base at V and 1 base at J, with 10 bases between. This CDR3 spans 15 amino acids. The CDR3 reads CASSLGGGGNTEAFF. The CDR3 DNA reads as TGTGCCAGCAGCTTAGGGGGAGGGGGGAACACTGAAGCTTTCTTT. The full variable domain, completed using reference TRBV7-9 and TRBJ1-1, is DTGVSQNPRHKITKRGQNVTFRCDPISEHNRLYWYRQTLGQGPEFLTYFQNEAQLEKSRLLSDRFSAERPKGSFSTLEIQRTEQGDSAMYLCASSLGGGGNTEAFFGQGTRLTVV.

The chain is built from TRBV9 and TRBJ2-5, with D possibly being TRBD1 or TRBD2 (6 bases each). Germline assignment: CDR1 SGDLS and CDR2 YYNGEE. The CDR3 is 16 residues long. Deletions cut 2 bases from V and 1 base from J, with 15 bases between. In DNA form, the CDR3 reads TGTGCCAGCAGCGTGGGCCCCCGGGGGCCCCAAGAGACCCAGTACTTC. It specifies CASSVGPRGPQETQYF.

The chain links TRBV20-1 to TRBJ1-6, with D perhaps matching TRBD1 (5 bases). Germline loops: CDR1 DFQATT, CDR2 SNEGSKA (reference sequence). The CDR3 is 15 residues long. Trimming shortened V by 3 bases and J by 5 bases, and 14 bases separated the two germline ends. The CDR3 sequence: CSASRGSIDNSPLHF. In DNA form, the CDR3 reads TGCAGTGCTAGTAGGGGCTCGATCGATAATTCACCCCTCCACTTT.

This chain uses TRBV6-2 or TRBV6-3 with TRBJ2-1, with TRBD2 identical over 10 bases. CDR3 length equals 14 residues. Germline V gene sequence: CDR1 MNHEY, CDR2 SVGEGT. Trimming removed 6 bases from V and 5 bases from J; junction bases left unmatched: 4. The CDR3 sequence is CASSLAGVNNEQFF. For the CDR3, the DNA is TGTGCCAGCAGCCTAGCGGGAGTGAACAATGAGCAGTTCTTC.

The chain carries TRBV19 and TRBJ2-1; tentatively, D is TRBD1 (5 bases). This CDR3 contains 12 residues. V lost 0 bases and J 15 bases, leaving 12 bases between the germline ends. Germline CDR1 is LNHDA and CDR2 is SQIVND (reference sequence). The CDR3: CASSIDQGRTFF. CDR3 DNA sequence: TGTGCCAGTAGTATAGATCAGGGAAGGACGTTCTTC.

The chain carries TRBV2 and TRBJ2-5, with 8 bases aligning to TRBD2. With 1 base clipped from V and 4 bases from J, the junction kept 2 bases outside the gene matches. CDR3 size: 14 residues. Germline loops: CDR1 SNHLY, CDR2 FYNNEI. CDR3 residues: CASSEGLAGETQYF. The CDR3 DNA follows: TGTGCCAGCAGTGAAGGGCTAGCGGGAGAGACCCAGTACTTC.

V gene TRBV29-1 combines with J gene TRBJ1-2; D gene ambiguous. From germline, CDR1 is SQVTM and CDR2 ANQGSEA. V was shortened by 3 bases and J by 2 bases, with 13 bases between the two germline ends. This CDR3 is built from 14 residues. For the CDR3, the DNA is TGCAGCGTTGATCCATCCTTAACCAACTATGGCTACACCTTC. Its protein product is CSVDPSLTNYGYTF.

V and J are TRBV5-4 and TRBJ2-5; 10 bases map to TRBD2. From germline, CDR1 is SGHNT and CDR2 YYREEE (reference sequence). J gave up 2 bases and V 0 bases, and 4 bases lay outside the gene matches. The CDR3 spans 16 residues. The CDR3 here is CASSLVSGRFQETQYF. The CDR3 DNA follows: TGTGCCAGCAGCTTGGTTAGCGGGAGGTTTCAAGAGACCCAGTACTTC.

The chain uses TRBV3-1 (or the pseudogene TRBV3-2) and TRBJ1-4; 10 bases are a match to TRBD1. Germline V CDR1 and CDR2: LGHDT, YNNKEL (reference sequence). With 8 bases clipped from V and 8 bases from J, the junction kept 8 bases outside the gene matches. The CDR3 consists of 14 residues. This CDR3 is CASCGGTGAEKLFF. For the CDR3, the DNA is TGTGCCAGCTGTGGAGGGACAGGGGCGGAAAAACTGTTTTTT.